Listed here is a single TCR beta chain. One junction end does not reproduce the germline sequence, and a read error may be involved. A 10-nucleotide random UMI tagged transcripts in template-switch 5'RACE cDNA synthesis. Over 170 million TCR-beta sequences (from 15-18 subjects) were yielded by each sequencing run. TCRdb analysed the 5' RACE reads with MiXCR anew, one entry per CDR3 protein. The data hold roughly 48,000 distinct CDR3 sequences, with about 25% observed a single time. In Maryland, USA, blood bank volunteers were the healthy controls. The study built unsorted libraries from 2 million PBMCs kept at -80 C. The sample comes from a study of neurological immune-mediated disorders. Germline V gene lookup returns CDR1 SQVTM and CDR2 ANQGSEA. The CDR3 contains 13 residues.

The sequencing sample was made of PBMCs. This chain connects TRBV29-1 to TRBJ2-3; D is perhaps TRBD2 (5 bases). This receptor was taken from a woman aged 70-85 years in good health. In nucleotides, the CDR3 is TGCAGCGTGGATAGAGGAGGTACAGATATGCAGTATTTT. Translated, it gives CSVDRGGTDMQYF.